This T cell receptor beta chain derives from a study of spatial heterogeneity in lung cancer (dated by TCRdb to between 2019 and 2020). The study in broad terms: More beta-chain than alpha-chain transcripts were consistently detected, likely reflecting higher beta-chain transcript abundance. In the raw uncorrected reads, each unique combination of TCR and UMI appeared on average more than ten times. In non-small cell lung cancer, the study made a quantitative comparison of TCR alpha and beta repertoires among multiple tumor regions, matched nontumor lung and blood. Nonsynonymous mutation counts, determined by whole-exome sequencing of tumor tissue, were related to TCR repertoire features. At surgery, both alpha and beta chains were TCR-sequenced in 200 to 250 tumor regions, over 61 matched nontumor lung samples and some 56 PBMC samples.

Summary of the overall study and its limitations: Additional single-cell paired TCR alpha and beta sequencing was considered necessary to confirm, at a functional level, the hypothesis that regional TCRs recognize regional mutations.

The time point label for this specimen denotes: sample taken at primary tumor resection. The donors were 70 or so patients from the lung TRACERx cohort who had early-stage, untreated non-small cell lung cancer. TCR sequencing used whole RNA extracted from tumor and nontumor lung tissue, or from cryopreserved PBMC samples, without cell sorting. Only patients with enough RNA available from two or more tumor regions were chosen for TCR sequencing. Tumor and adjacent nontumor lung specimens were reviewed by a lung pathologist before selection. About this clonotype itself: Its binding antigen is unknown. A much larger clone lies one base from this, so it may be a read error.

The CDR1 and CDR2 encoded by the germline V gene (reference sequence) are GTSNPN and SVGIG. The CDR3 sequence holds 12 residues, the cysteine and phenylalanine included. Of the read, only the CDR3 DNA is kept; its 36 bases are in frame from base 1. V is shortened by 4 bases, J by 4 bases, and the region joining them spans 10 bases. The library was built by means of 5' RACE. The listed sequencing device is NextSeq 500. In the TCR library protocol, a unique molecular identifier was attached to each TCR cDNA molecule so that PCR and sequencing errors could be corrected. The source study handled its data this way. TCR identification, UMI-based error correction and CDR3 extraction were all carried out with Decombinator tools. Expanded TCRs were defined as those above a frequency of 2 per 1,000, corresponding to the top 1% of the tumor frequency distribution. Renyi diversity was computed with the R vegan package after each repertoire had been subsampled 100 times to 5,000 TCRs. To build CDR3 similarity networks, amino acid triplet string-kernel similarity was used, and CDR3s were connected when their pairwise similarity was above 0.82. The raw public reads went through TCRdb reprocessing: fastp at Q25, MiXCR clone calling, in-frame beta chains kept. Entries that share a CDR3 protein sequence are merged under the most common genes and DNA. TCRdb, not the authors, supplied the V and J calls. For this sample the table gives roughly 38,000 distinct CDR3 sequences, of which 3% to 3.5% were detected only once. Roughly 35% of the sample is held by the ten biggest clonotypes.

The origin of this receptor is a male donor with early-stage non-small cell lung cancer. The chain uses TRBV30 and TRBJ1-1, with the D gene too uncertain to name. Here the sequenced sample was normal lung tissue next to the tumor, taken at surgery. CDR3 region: CAWIPGPTEAFF. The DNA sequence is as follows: TGTGCCTGGATCCCGGGCCCCACTGAAGCTTTCTTT.